These 24 T cell receptor beta chains originate from one sample sequenced in a study of chemoradiotherapy in HPV16-positive cancers. Clones were read by immunoSEQ multiplex PCR, and TCRdb kept only the in-frame ones, dropping some. The sample lists 9,000 to 13,000 clones; 80% to 95% were seen once. Here the sequenced sample was blood, taken from a patient who underwent chemoradiotherapy. These receptors were taken from a human donor with HPV-associated anogenital cancer.

This chain uses TRBV27 with TRBJ1-5, with TRBD1 matching over 9 bases. In germline, CDR1 is MNHEY, CDR2 SMNVEV (reference sequence). The V segment lost 7 bases and the J segment 7 bases; nucleotides outside the gene matches: 11. CDR3 length: 15 amino acids. CDR3 sequence (DNA): TGTGCCAGCAAAGAACTCGGGACAGGGTACCAGCCCCAGCATTTT. Protein product: CASKELGTGYQPQHF.

This clone was counted a few times. The rearrangement links TRBV6-5 to TRBJ1-1, with a possible D match to TRBD1 (5 bases). V was trimmed by 6 bases and J by 4 bases, leaving 6 bases between them. This CDR3 is built from 11 residues. Looked up from germline, CDR1 is MNHEY and CDR2 is SVGAGI. This chain's CDR3 is CASRGGTEAFF. The CDR3 DNA is TGTGCCAGCAGGGGGGGCACTGAAGCTTTCTTT.

The rearrangement joins TRBV28 to TRBJ2-3; D is ambiguous. CDR3 size: 15 residues. Germline V gene lookup returns CDR1 MDHEN and CDR2 SYDVKM. The V end lost 6 bases, the J end lost 0 bases, and 13 bases lay between the germline ends. For the CDR3, the DNA is TGTGCCAGCAGCCACCGGATTGAAAGCACAGATACGCAGTATTTT. This encodes CASSHRIESTDTQYF.

V usage is TRBV5-1 and J usage is TRBJ2-1; 9 bases are a match to TRBD1. The CDR3 is 14 amino acids. Germline CDR1 reads SGHRS; CDR2 reads YFSETQ. Germline trimming cut 4 bases from V and 9 bases from J; bases unmatched to any gene: 8. The CDR3 DNA follows: TGCGCCAGCAGCCCGGGACAGGGTAACAGTGAGCAGTTCTTC. Encoded protein: CASSPGQGNSEQFF.

V gene TRBV7-2 combines with J gene TRBJ2-5; the D is unclear. The germline V gene has CDR1 SGHTA and CDR2 FQGNSA. Trimming removed 0 bases at V and 6 bases at J, with 2 bases between. There are 11 residues in the CDR3. In nucleotides, the CDR3 is TGTGCCAGCAGCTTAGCAAAGACCCAGTACTTC. Translation: CASSLAKTQYF.

The chain combines TRBV5-4 with TRBJ1-1, with D perhaps matching TRBD1 (5 bases). Deletions cut 0 bases from V and 0 bases from J, with 12 bases between. CDR3 length: 16 residues. The V gene's germline CDR1 is SGHNT and CDR2 YYREEE (reference sequence). The CDR3 region is CASSLGGEELNTEAFF. The CDR3 DNA reads as TGTGCCAGCAGCTTGGGGGGGGAGGAGTTGAACACTGAAGCTTTCTTT. The whole variable domain, remainder taken from reference TRBV5-4 and TRBJ1-1, is ETGVTQSPTHLIKTRGQQVTLRCSSQSGHNTVSWYQQALGQGPQFIFQYYREEENGRGNFPPRFSGLQFPNYSSELNVNALELDDSALYLCASSLGGEELNTEAFFGQGTRLTVV.

The genes are TRBV6-1 and TRBJ2-6; no clear D gene. Per the germline V gene, CDR1 is MNHNS and CDR2 is SASEGT. Trimming cost V 1 base and J 0 bases, with 7 bases left between them. The CDR3 loop spans 16 amino acids. The CDR3 loop reads CASSEDGSSGANVLTF. The CDR3 DNA is TGTGCCAGCAGTGAAGACGGTAGCTCTGGGGCCAACGTCCTGACTTTC.

The chain links TRBV2 to TRBJ2-1; 13 bases line up with TRBD2. The germline V gene has CDR1 SNHLY and CDR2 FYNNEI. Trimming at V came to 6 bases and at J to 3 bases, leaving 2 bases not matched to a gene. This CDR3 has 15 residues. The DNA for the CDR3 is TGTGCCAGCAGCGGACTAGCGGGGGACTACAATGAGCAGTTCTTC. Translation: CASSGLAGDYNEQFF.

This chain connects TRBV7-9 to TRBJ2-1; 8 bases match TRBD2. The V gene's germline CDR1 is SEHNR and CDR2 FQNEAQ (reference sequence). The junction had 13 bases not matched to a gene; V was cut back by 5 bases and J by 7 bases. The CDR3 is 16 residues long. CDR3 in DNA: TGTGCCAGCAGCCCCTATGGCGGGGGGCTGGGTAATGAGCAGTTCTTC. Translation gives CASSPYGGGLGNEQFF.

This chain links TRBV18 with TRBJ1-3; a weak D match, TRBD1 (5 bases). The V and J ends lost 2 bases and 0 bases respectively, with 14 bases between them. CDR3 length: 17 residues. The V gene's germline CDR1 is KGHSH and CDR2 LQKENI. This chain's CDR3 is CASSPSEGPRSGNTIYF. The CDR3 DNA follows: TGTGCCAGCTCACCATCGGAGGGACCGCGCTCTGGAAACACCATATATTTT.

V usage is TRBV7-8 and J usage is TRBJ2-7, with a possible D match to TRBD2 (6 bases). Germline lookup yields CDR1 SGHVS and CDR2 FQNEAQ. This CDR3 is built from 14 residues. V gave up 5 bases and J gave up 0 bases, with 11 bases separating them. The CDR3 sequence is CASSPRRDSYEQYF. In nucleotides, the CDR3 is TGTGCCAGCAGCCCCCGGAGGGACTCCTACGAGCAGTACTTC.

The count of this clone is one. The V call is TRBV5-4, the J call TRBJ1-4; D is perhaps TRBD1 (5 bases). CDR1 is SGHNT and CDR2 is YYREEE in the germline V gene (reference sequence). The CDR3 spans 14 residues. The V end lost 2 bases, the J end lost 8 bases, and 13 bases lay between the germline ends. The DNA for the CDR3 is TGTGCCAGCAGCTTTGGGGCAAGCGAAGAAAAACTGTTTTTT. Protein product: CASSFGASEEKLFF.

CDR3: CASSQDYPGTRTDTQYF. CDR3 DNA sequence: TGCGCCAGCAGCCAAGATTATCCGGGGACCCGCACAGATACGCAGTATTTT. The chain couples TRBV4-3 to TRBJ2-3; D is perhaps TRBD1 or TRBD2 (5 bases each). The CDR3 sequence is 17 residues long. Trimming pared 0 bases from V and 1 base from J, leaving 14 bases between. Per germline, CDR1 LGHNA and CDR2 YSLEER.

The J gene is TRBJ2-7, the V gene TRBV7-8; 8 bases are a match to TRBD1. After removal of 1 base from V and 7 bases from J, the junction contained 15 bases not matched to a gene. The CDR3 sequence is 17 residues long. In germline, CDR1 is SGHVS, CDR2 FQNEAQ. For the CDR3, the DNA is TGTGCCAGCAGCTTAGGGGGGCTGGGCAGGGGGCTAGGTGAGCAGTACTTC. Its translation: CASSLGGLGRGLGEQYF.

This chain connects TRBV27 to TRBJ1-2; perhaps TRBD1 as D (6 bases). Trimming cost V 7 bases and J 4 bases, with 16 bases left between them. The CDR3 has 14 residues. Germline CDR1 and CDR2: MNHEY and SMNVEV (reference sequence). The CDR3 spells CASNPPGQIYGYTF. The CDR3, as DNA: TGTGCCAGCAACCCCCCCGGACAGATCTATGGCTACACCTTC.

J is TRBJ2-5 and V is TRBV4-2; D possibly corresponds to TRBD2 (5 bases). Germline V gene sequence: CDR1 LGHNA, CDR2 YNFKEQ. V shed 1 base and J shed 7 bases, with 13 bases lying between them. CDR3 length: 14 amino acids. CDR3 sequence: CASSQGRGSMTQYF. CDR3 DNA: TGTGCCAGCAGCCAAGGACGGGGATCAATGACCCAGTACTTC.

The chain couples TRBV19 to TRBJ1-2; D not resolved. The germline V and J ends were trimmed by 5 bases and 4 bases, with 8 bases remaining between them. The CDR3 covers 12 residues. Germline V CDR1 and CDR2: LNHDA, SQIVND (reference sequence). The chain's CDR3 is CASSPAGYGYTF. The CDR3 DNA reads TGTGCCAGTAGTCCCGCCGGCTATGGCTACACCTTC.

The chain is built from TRBV5-5 and TRBJ2-1; TRBD1 matches 8 bases. The CDR3 runs to 14 residues. CDR1 is SGHKS and CDR2 is YYEKEE in the germline V gene (reference sequence). V lost 0 bases, J lost 5 bases, and 1 base stayed unmatched. The CDR3 region is CASSLGTGNNEQFF. CDR3 sequence (DNA): TGTGCCAGCAGCTTGGGGACAGGGAACAATGAGCAGTTCTTC.

The table lists this clone with a few counts. The genes are TRBV6-5 and TRBJ1-2; a weak D match, TRBD1 (5 bases). The CDR3 runs to 16 residues. Trimming pared 0 bases from V and 9 bases from J, leaving 20 bases between. The germline V gene encodes CDR1 MNHEY and CDR2 SVGAGI. DNA of the CDR3: TGTGCCAGCAGTTACTCGTCCGGGTCGGGACGAGGTCGCTACACCTTC. This gives the protein CASSYSSGSGRGRYTF.

The V call is TRBV7-9, the J call TRBJ2-5; 14 nucleotides match TRBD2. CDR3 length: 17 amino acids. V was pared by 5 bases and J by 2 bases, with 7 bases of the junction left unmatched. Germline CDR1 is SEHNR and CDR2 is FQNEAQ (reference sequence). The CDR3 region is CASSPGTSGGLQETQYF. The CDR3 nucleotides are TGTGCCAGCAGCCCCGGGACTAGCGGGGGATTGCAAGAGACCCAGTACTTC.

J is TRBJ1-1 and V is TRBV4-2; D not certain. Germline CDR1 LGHNA, CDR2 YNFKEQ. The CDR3 covers 13 residues. Trimming took 4 bases from V and 4 from J, leaving 10 bases between them. CDR3 bases: TGTGCCAGCAGCCTGGCCCGGGGCACTGAAGCTTTCTTT. As protein: CASSLARGTEAFF.

This chain joins TRBV30 and TRBJ1-1; D gene uncertain. V lost 5 bases and J lost 5, with 9 bases in between. CDR1 is GTSNPN and CDR2 is SVGIG in the germline V gene (reference sequence). The CDR3 runs 11 residues. The CDR3 DNA reads as TGTGCCTGGGGGTGGGAAACTGAAGCTTTCTTT. Protein product: CAWGWETEAFF.

The gene calls are TRBV6-5 and TRBJ1-1; perhaps TRBD1 as D (5 bases). Trimming took off 8 bases at V and 4 bases at J, with 8 bases between the two ends. This CDR3 spans 11 amino acids. Germline CDR1 reads MNHEY; CDR2 reads SVGAGI. DNA of the CDR3: TGTGCCAGCTCGAGGGGCACTGAAGCTTTCTTT. Protein sequence: CASSRGTEAFF.

J is TRBJ2-7 and V is TRBV5-6, with 10 positions matching TRBD1. The trim removed 7 bases at V and 11 bases at J, leaving 9 bases unmatched. CDR3 size: 12 residues. Looked up from germline, CDR1 is SGHDT and CDR2 is YYEEEE. CDR3 amino acids: CASARDRGVEYF. The CDR3 bases are TGTGCCAGCGCCCGGGACAGGGGCGTGGAGTACTTC.